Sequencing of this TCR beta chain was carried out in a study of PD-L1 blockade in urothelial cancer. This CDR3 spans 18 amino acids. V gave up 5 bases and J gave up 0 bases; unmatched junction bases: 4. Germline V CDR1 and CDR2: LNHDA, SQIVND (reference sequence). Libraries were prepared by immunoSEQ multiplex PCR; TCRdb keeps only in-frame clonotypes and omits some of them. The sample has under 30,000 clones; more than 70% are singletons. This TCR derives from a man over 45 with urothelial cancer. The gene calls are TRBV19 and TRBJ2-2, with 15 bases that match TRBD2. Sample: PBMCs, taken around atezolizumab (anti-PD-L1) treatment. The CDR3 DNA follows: TGTGCCAGTAGTCCAAGGACTAGCGGGGGGGCGAACACCGGGGAGCTGTTTTTT. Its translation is CASSPRTSGGANTGELFF. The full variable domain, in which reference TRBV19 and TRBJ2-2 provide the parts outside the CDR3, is DGGITQSPKYLFRKEGQNVTLSCEQNLNHDAMYWYRQDPGQGLRLIYYSQIVNDFQKGDIAEGYSVSREKKESFPLTVTSAQKNPTAFYLCASSPRTSGGANTGELFFGEGSRLTVL.